These 30 T cell receptor beta chains share one sample of origin, sequenced in a study of blood T cell repertoires in COVID-19. The data were produced by immunoSEQ multiplex PCR, yet TCRdb's version contains in-frame clones alone and is incomplete. The sample includes some 45,000 clones, more than 65% of them seen just once. Sequencing input: peripheral blood. The origin of the receptors is a woman aged 55-69 years with acute or convalescent COVID-19.

This chain uses TRBV15 with TRBJ1-1; the D gene is possibly TRBD1 (6 bases). This CDR3 has 15 amino acids. The V end was cut by 0 bases, the J end by 1 base, with 9 bases between. Germline loops: CDR1 LNHNV, CDR2 YYDKDF (reference sequence). The DNA of the CDR3 is TGTGCCACCAGCAGAGAGACGACAGGGAACACTGAAGCTTTCTTT. Protein sequence: CATSRETTGNTEAFF.

The chain uses TRBV6-5 and TRBJ2-3, with D uncertain. Germline loops: CDR1 MNHEY, CDR2 SVGAGI. The V end was cut by 6 bases, the J end by 2 bases, with 9 bases between. This CDR3 region has 13 residues. The CDR3 is CASRETPTDTQYF. The DNA of the CDR3 is TGTGCCAGCAGAGAGACACCCACAGATACGCAGTATTTT.

This sequence joins TRBV12-3 or TRBV12-4 and TRBJ1-1; D uncertain. V was cut by 5 bases and J by 7 bases, with 14 bases left in between. The CDR3 is made up of 13 amino acids. The CDR3: CASSMGRALEAFF. In DNA form, the CDR3 reads TGTGCCAGCAGTATGGGGAGGGCTCTTGAAGCTTTCTTT.

In this sample, this clone turned up once. V gene TRBV30 combines with J gene TRBJ1-1; 8 nucleotides line up with TRBD1. V shed 2 bases, J shed 11 bases, and the junction held 7 bases outside the gene matches. CDR1 is GTSNPN and CDR2 is SVGIG in the germline V gene (reference sequence). This CDR3 is 12 amino acids long. CDR3 bases: TGTGCCTGGAGTCAGGTTGACAGGGGTGCTTTCTTT. Translated: CAWSQVDRGAFF.

This rearrangement joins TRBV4-1 to TRBJ2-1; possibly TRBD1 for D (6 bases). Germline CDR1 and CDR2: MGHRA and YSYEKL. This CDR3 has 14 amino acids. Trimming pared 3 bases from V and 8 bases from J, leaving 14 bases between. CDR3 nucleotide sequence: TGCGCCAGCAGCCATCTAGGAAAGGGGGATGAGCAGTTCTTC. Translation: CASSHLGKGDEQFF.

The V and J genes are TRBV10-3 and TRBJ2-3; 13 positions match TRBD2. CDR3 length equals 17 residues. Germline values: CDR1 ENHRY, CDR2 SYGVKD. After removal of 2 bases from V and 4 bases from J, the junction contained 6 bases not matched to a gene. CDR3 loop: CAISEGGLAGRADTQYF. In DNA, the CDR3 is TGTGCCATCAGTGAGGGGGGACTAGCGGGGAGAGCAGATACGCAGTATTTT.

The genes are TRBV6-2 or TRBV6-3 and TRBJ2-1, with D possibly being TRBD2 (5 bases). The germline gives CDR1 MNHEY, CDR2 SVGEGT. Trimming took 4 bases from V and 7 from J, leaving 5 bases between them. This CDR3 has 11 amino acids. The CDR3 DNA reads as TGTGCCAGCAGTTCGGGGAATGAGCAGTTCTTC. Its translation: CASSSGNEQFF.

The J gene is TRBJ1-2, the V gene TRBV4-1; D possibly corresponds to TRBD1 (5 bases). The V gene lost 1 base and the J gene lost 4 bases, with 10 bases spanning the gap. CDR1 and CDR2 from the germline V gene are MGHRA and YSYEKL. The CDR3 extends over 14 amino acids. The CDR3 DNA sequence: TGCGCCAGCAGCCAAGCAGGGTCAGGCTATGGCTACACCTTC. As protein: CASSQAGSGYGYTF.

This clone was observed a few times. The rearrangement links TRBV5-1 to TRBJ2-1; D not resolved. The CDR3 totals 10 residues. Germline CDR1 and CDR2: SGHRS and YFSETQ. Trimming took 7 bases from V and 7 from J, leaving 6 bases between them. The CDR3 bases are TGCGCCAGCGGCTCGAATGAGCAGTTCTTC. This codes for CASGSNEQFF.

This clone occurred a few times. The rearrangement uses TRBV9 and TRBJ2-3; TRBD2 aligns across 15 bases. CDR3 length: 16 residues. Germline CDR1 reads SGDLS; CDR2 reads YYNGEE. With 4 bases clipped from V and 5 bases from J, the junction kept 5 bases outside the gene matches. The CDR3 nucleotides read TGTGCCAGCAGCTCCGGGACTAGCGGGGGGCAAGATACGCAGTATTTT. This translates into CASSSGTSGGQDTQYF.

This clone has more than one count but fewer than ten. This chain joins TRBV7-3 and TRBJ1-2, with D perhaps matching TRBD1 (5 bases). Germline loops: CDR1 SGHTA, CDR2 FQGTGA. V dropped 4 bases and J dropped 5 bases, with 17 bases sitting between them. The CDR3 consists of 15 residues. The CDR3 loop is CASSSNTGTTYGYTF. DNA for the CDR3: TGTGCCAGCAGCTCCAATACAGGAACGACTTATGGCTACACCTTC. The full variable domain, with the rest looked up from reference TRBV7-3 and TRBJ1-2, is GAGVSQTPSNKVTEKGKYVELRCDPISGHTALYWYRQSLGQGPEFLIYFQGTGAADDSGLPNDRFFAVRPEGSVSTLKIQRTERGDSAVYLCASSSNTGTTYGYTFGSGTRLTVV.

This chain uses TRBV5-1 with TRBJ1-4; 7 nucleotides match TRBD1. Germline V gene lookup returns CDR1 SGHRS and CDR2 YFSETQ. V trimming: 0 bases; J trimming: 5 bases; junction bases outside the gene matches: 4. The CDR3 spans 15 residues. CDR3 protein: CASSLVRGENEKLFF. CDR3 bases: TGCGCCAGCAGCTTGGTCAGGGGGGAAAATGAAAAACTGTTTTTT.

The chain uses TRBV5-6 and TRBJ2-1; 9 bases fit TRBD2. From germline, CDR1 is SGHDT and CDR2 YYEEEE. There are 16 residues in the CDR3. V dropped 4 bases and J dropped 10; count of bases not matched to a gene: 15. CDR3 nucleotide sequence: TGTGCCAGCAGCGCCTACCTGGGCGGGGGGGGTTCGGAGCAGTTCTTC. Its protein is CASSAYLGGGGSEQFF.

This chain joins TRBV2 and TRBJ2-7, with 9 bases matching TRBD1. Germline lookup yields CDR1 SNHLY and CDR2 FYNNEI. CDR3 length: 14 residues. J gave up 3 bases and V 6 bases, and 6 bases lay outside the gene matches. The chain's CDR3 is CASRGWDRDYEQYF. CDR3 DNA: TGTGCCAGCAGAGGTTGGGACAGGGACTACGAGCAGTACTTC.

This clone was recorded only once. The chain carries TRBV6-5 and TRBJ2-7; D is possibly TRBD2 (5 bases). The CDR3 extends over 14 amino acids. Trimming shortened V by 8 bases and J by 1 base, and 15 bases separated the two germline ends. Germline V CDR1 and CDR2: MNHEY, SVGAGI. This CDR3 is CASFRTRGSYEQYF. The CDR3 DNA is TGTGCCAGCTTCCGGACTCGTGGATCCTACGAGCAGTACTTC.

The J gene is TRBJ1-2, the V gene TRBV15, with 8 bases matching TRBD1. This CDR3 comprises 16 residues. CDR1 and CDR2 from the germline V gene are LNHNV and YYDKDF (reference sequence). V shed 3 bases, J shed 4 bases, and the junction held 10 bases outside the gene matches. CDR3 region: CATSRDREGVGYGYTF. CDR3 nucleotides: TGTGCCACCAGCAGGGACAGGGAAGGAGTGGGCTATGGCTACACCTTC.

This sequence joins TRBV2 and TRBJ2-1; TRBD1 matches at 9 bases. The V gene end was trimmed by 0 bases and the J gene end by 12 bases; junction bases not matched to a gene: 9. Germline CDR1 is SNHLY and CDR2 is FYNNEI. The CDR3 consists of 15 residues. In nucleotides, the CDR3 is TGTGCCAGCAGTGAAGCAGGGGACAGGGCCCAAGGGCAGTTCTTC. Amino acids: CASSEAGDRAQGQFF.

V and J are TRBV7-2 and TRBJ2-5, with TRBD1 identical over 11 bases. The germline V gene encodes CDR1 SGHTA and CDR2 FQGNSA. CDR3 length: 15 amino acids. J was trimmed by 2 bases and V by 5 bases; bases with no gene match: 4. The CDR3 nucleotides are TGTGCCAGCAGCATGGACAGGGGGCTGCAAGAGACCCAGTACTTC. Translation gives CASSMDRGLQETQYF.

The genes are TRBV2 and TRBJ2-2, with a tentative D call TRBD2 (6 bases). CDR1 and CDR2 (germline): SNHLY, FYNNEI. The V end was cut by 4 bases, the J end by 4 bases, with 10 bases between. The length of the CDR3 is 14 residues. The CDR3 loop is CASSAERATGELFF. The CDR3 DNA follows: TGTGCCAGCAGTGCAGAGCGGGCCACCGGGGAGCTGTTTTTT.

The gene calls are TRBV5-5 and TRBJ2-5; D is unresolved. There are 13 residues in the CDR3. Germline V gene data show CDR1 as SGHKS and CDR2 as YYEKEE (reference sequence). V lost 1 base and J lost 4, with 8 bases in between. In nucleotides, the CDR3 is TGTGCCAGCAGCTTGACTACCTCAGAGACCCAGTACTTC. Encoded protein: CASSLTTSETQYF.

This clone was found once. This chain connects TRBV30 to TRBJ2-4, with 10 positions matching TRBD1. The trim removed 5 bases at V and 4 bases at J, leaving 2 bases unmatched. This CDR3 has 13 amino acids. Looked up from germline, CDR1 is GTSNPN and CDR2 is SVGIG (reference sequence). This chain's CDR3 is CAWEGQGKNIQYF. The DNA for the CDR3 is TGTGCCTGGGAGGGACAGGGGAAAAACATTCAGTACTTC.

The chain has TRBV7-2 and TRBJ2-5; weak D call: TRBD2 (5 bases). V lost 4 bases to trimming and J lost 4 bases, with 7 bases between them. The CDR3 is made up of 12 amino acids. CDR1 SGHTA and CDR2 FQGNSA come from the germline V gene. Here the CDR3 reads CASSSGVETQYF. The DNA of the CDR3 is TGTGCCAGCAGCTCCGGGGTAGAGACCCAGTACTTC.

This sequence joins TRBV6-5 and TRBJ2-6; a possible D gene is TRBD2 (5 bases). CDR3 size: 15 residues. Between the trimmed V and J ends, which lost 10 bases and 0 bases, there was a span of 13 bases. Germline V gene data show CDR1 as MNHEY and CDR2 as SVGAGI. CDR3 in DNA: TGTGCCACCTCGACGGGAAACTCTGGGGCCAACGTCCTGACTTTC. This encodes CATSTGNSGANVLTF.

Here the CDR3 reads CSVDSNSGRGNEKLFF. Written as DNA, the CDR3 is TGCAGCGTTGACTCTAACTCGGGCAGGGGGAACGAAAAACTGTTTTTT. This chain connects TRBV29-1 to TRBJ1-4; TRBD1 agrees at 7 bases. Germline V gives CDR1 SQVTM, CDR2 ANQGSEA. The junction had 15 bases not matched to a gene; V was cut back by 3 bases and J by 8 bases. The CDR3 covers 16 residues.

The DNA of the CDR3 is TGTGCCATCAGTGGAGGGTACGAGCAGTACTTC. Protein sequence: CAISGGYEQYF. This chain joins TRBV10-3 and TRBJ2-7; TRBD2 might be the D (5 bases). The CDR3 runs to 11 residues. V dropped 4 bases and J dropped 4 bases, with 5 bases sitting between them. Looked up from germline, CDR1 is ENHRY and CDR2 is SYGVKD.

The chain employs TRBV7-3 and TRBJ1-5; D gene unclear. Germline lookup yields CDR1 SGHTA and CDR2 FQGTGA. V was clipped by 6 bases and J by 7 bases, with 13 bases between them. The length of the CDR3 is 13 residues. CDR3 protein: CASSPSGGQPQHF. DNA of the CDR3: TGTGCCAGCAGTCCCTCGGGCGGGCAGCCCCAGCATTTT.

The V call is TRBV7-2, the J call TRBJ2-7; D is perhaps TRBD1 (5 bases). CDR3 length: 11 residues. V lost 1 base, J lost 12 bases, and 10 bases lay in between. The germline gives CDR1 SGHTA, CDR2 FQGNSA. CDR3 sequence: CASSLGGVAYF. In DNA form, the CDR3 reads TGTGCCAGCAGCTTAGGGGGCGTAGCGTACTTC.

This chain joins TRBV6-1 and TRBJ2-7; D is uncertain. Trimming stripped 2 bases from V and 2 bases from J, with 7 bases between. CDR3 length: 13 residues. Germline V gives CDR1 MNHNS, CDR2 SASEGT. CDR3 residues: CASSESGTYEQYF. The CDR3, as DNA: TGTGCCAGCAGTGAATCAGGCACCTACGAGCAGTACTTC.

The chain couples TRBV7-3 to TRBJ2-3, with 12 bases fitting TRBD2. Germline lookup yields CDR1 SGHTA and CDR2 FQGTGA. V shed 2 bases and J 6 bases; nucleotides not matched to a gene: 3. There are 15 residues in the CDR3. For the CDR3, the DNA is TGTGCCAGCAGCTTAGTGGGGACTAGCGGGGATACGCAGTATTTT. This codes for CASSLVGTSGDTQYF.

The chain has TRBV19 and TRBJ1-5; 9 bases are a match to TRBD1. This CDR3 region has 14 residues. CDR1 is LNHDA and CDR2 is SQIVND in the germline V gene (reference sequence). V shed 9 bases, J shed 4 bases, and the junction held 7 bases outside the gene matches. Here the CDR3 reads CASHGTGPNQPQHF. CDR3 DNA: TGTGCCAGCCATGGGACAGGGCCGAATCAGCCCCAGCATTTT.